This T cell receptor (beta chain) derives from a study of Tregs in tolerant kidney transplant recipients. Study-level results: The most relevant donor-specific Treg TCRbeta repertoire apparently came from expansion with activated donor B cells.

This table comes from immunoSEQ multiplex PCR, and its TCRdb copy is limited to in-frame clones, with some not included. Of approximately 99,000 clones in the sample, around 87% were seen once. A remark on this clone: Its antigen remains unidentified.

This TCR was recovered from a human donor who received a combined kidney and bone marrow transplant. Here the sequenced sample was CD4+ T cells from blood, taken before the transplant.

CDR3 loop: CASRPTGRFEQYF. Here the CDR3 DNA reads TGTGCCAGCAGACCGACAGGGAGGTTCGAGCAGTACTTC. The V call is TRBV6-1, the J call TRBJ2-7, with D possibly being TRBD1 (7 bases). The CDR3 spans 13 residues. Germline CDR1 and CDR2: MNHNS and SASEGT. Deletions cut 6 bases from V and 6 bases from J, with 15 bases between.